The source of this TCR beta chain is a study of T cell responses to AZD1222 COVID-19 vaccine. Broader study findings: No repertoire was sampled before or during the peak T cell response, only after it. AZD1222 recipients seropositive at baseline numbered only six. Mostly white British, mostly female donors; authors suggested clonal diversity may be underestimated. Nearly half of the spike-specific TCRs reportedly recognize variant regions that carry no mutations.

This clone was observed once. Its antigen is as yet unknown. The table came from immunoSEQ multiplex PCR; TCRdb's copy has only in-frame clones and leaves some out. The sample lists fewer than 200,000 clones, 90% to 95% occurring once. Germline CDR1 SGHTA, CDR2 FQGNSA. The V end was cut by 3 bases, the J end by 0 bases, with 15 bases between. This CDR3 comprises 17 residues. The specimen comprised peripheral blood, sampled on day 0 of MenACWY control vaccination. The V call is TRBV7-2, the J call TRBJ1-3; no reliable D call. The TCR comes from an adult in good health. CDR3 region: CASSLPRVPSSGNTIYF. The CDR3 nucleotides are TGTGCCAGCAGCTTGCCTCGGGTCCCGAGCTCTGGAAACACCATATATTTT.